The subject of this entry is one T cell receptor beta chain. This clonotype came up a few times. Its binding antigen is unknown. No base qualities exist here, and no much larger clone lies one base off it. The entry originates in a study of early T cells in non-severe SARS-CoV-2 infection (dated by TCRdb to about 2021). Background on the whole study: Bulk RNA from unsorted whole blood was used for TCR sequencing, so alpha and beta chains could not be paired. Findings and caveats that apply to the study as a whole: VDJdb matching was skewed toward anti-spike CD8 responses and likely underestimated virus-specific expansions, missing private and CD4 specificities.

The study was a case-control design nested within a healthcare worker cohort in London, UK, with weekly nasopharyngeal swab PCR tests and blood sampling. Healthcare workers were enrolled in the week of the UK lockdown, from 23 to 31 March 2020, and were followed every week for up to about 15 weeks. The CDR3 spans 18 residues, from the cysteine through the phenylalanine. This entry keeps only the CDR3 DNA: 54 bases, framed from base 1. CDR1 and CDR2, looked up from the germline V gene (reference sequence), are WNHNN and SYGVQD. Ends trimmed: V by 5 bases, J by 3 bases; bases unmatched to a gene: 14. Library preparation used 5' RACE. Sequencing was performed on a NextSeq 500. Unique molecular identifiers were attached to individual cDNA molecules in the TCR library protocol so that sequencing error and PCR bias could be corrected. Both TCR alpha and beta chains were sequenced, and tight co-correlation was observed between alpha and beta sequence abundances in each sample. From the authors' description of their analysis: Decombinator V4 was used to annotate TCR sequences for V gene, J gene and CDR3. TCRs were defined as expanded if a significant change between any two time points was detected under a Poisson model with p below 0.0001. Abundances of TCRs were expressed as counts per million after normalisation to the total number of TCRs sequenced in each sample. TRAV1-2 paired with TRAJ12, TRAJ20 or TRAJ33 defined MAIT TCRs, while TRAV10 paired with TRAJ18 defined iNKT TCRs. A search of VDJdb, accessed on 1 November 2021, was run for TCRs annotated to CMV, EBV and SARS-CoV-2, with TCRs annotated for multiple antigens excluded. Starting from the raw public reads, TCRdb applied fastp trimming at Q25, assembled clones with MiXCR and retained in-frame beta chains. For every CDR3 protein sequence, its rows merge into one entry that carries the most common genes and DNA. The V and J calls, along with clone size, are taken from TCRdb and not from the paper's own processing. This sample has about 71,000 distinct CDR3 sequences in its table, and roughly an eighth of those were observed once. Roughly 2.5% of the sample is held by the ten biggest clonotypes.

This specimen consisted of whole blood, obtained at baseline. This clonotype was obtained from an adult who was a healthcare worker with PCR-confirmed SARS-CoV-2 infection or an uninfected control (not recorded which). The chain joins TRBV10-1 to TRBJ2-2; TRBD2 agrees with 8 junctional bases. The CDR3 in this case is CASSPPWGAGDDTGELFF. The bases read TGCGCCAGCAGTCCCCCATGGGGAGCGGGGGACGACACCGGGGAGCTGTTTTTT.